The present entry profiles one T cell receptor beta chain with its context. Data came from immunoSEQ multiplex PCR; TCRdb stores just in-frame clones and leaves some out. The data show 300,000 to 450,000 clones, around 87% seen once. The sample is drawn from a study of blood T cell repertoires in COVID-19. Overall study: COVID-19 samples collected from the United States, Italy and Spain covered acute and convalescent phases.

V shed 3 bases, J shed 10 bases, and the junction held 7 bases outside the gene matches. The CDR3 spans 14 residues. In germline, CDR1 is SEHNR, CDR2 FQNEAQ (reference sequence). This chain joins TRBV7-9 and TRBJ2-1; 9 nucleotides line up with TRBD2. This receptor was obtained from a man aged 25-40 years who had recovered from COVID-19. Sequencing was performed on PBMCs or T cells enriched from blood (not recorded which). CDR3 coding DNA: TGTGCCAGCAGCTTCGTCGCGGGGGGGCGGGAGCAGTTCTTC. Translated, it gives CASSFVAGGREQFF. Supplemented by reference TRBV7-9 and TRBJ2-1, the full variable domain reads DTGVSQNPRHKITKRGQNVTFRCDPISEHNRLYWYRQTLGQGPEFLTYFQNEAQLEKSRLLSDRFSAERPKGSFSTLEIQRTEQGDSAMYLCASSFVAGGREQFFGPGTRLTVL.